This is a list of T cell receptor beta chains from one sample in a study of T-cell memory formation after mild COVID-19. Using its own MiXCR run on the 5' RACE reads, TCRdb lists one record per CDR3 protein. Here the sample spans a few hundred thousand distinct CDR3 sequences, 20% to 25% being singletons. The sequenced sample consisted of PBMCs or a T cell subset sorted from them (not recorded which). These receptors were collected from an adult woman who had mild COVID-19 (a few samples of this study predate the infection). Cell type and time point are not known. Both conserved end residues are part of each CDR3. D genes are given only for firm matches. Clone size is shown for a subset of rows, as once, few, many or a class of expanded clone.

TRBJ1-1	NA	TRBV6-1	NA	CASSDVGRPSNTEAFF	TGTGCCAGCAGTGATGTCGGGCGGCCATCGAACACTGAAGCTTTCTTT
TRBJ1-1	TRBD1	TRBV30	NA	CAWKKWDRVSGRHTEAFF	TGTGCCTGGAAAAAATGGGACAGGGTGTCAGGGAGGCACACTGAAGCTTTCTTT
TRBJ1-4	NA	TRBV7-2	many	CASSPGAPEKLFF	TGTGCCAGCAGCCCAGGGGCTCCTGAAAAACTGTTTTTT
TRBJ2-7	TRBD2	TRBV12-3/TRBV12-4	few	CASSSKGTSGGNTYEQYF	TGTGCCAGCAGCTCCAAAGGGACTAGCGGGGGTAATACCTACGAGCAGTACTTC
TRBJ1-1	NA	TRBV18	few	CASSPEQGKNTEAFF	TGTGCCAGCTCACCAGAGCAGGGCAAGAACACTGAAGCTTTCTTT
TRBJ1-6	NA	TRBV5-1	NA	CASSLTGISPLHF	TGCGCCAGCAGCTTAACAGGGATCTCACCCCTCCACTTT
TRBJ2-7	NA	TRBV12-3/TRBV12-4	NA	CASSQIAVYEQYF	TGTGCCAGCAGCCAAATTGCAGTCTACGAGCAGTACTTC
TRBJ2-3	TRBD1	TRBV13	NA	CASSYSPQGVTDTQYF	TGTGCCAGCAGCTACTCCCCCCAGGGGGTGACAGATACGCAGTATTTT
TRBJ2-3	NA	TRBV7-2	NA	CASSLVGGARDTQYF	TGTGCCAGCAGCTTAGTAGGCGGTGCTAGAGATACGCAGTATTTT
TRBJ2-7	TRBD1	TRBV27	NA	CASTANPRDRGSHEQYF	TGTGCCAGCACGGCCAATCCCCGGGACAGGGGATCGCATGAGCAGTACTTC